Each of the 21 T cell receptor beta chains below was sequenced from the same sample in a study of regulatory T cells in long-lasting Graves disease. Researchers made TCR beta libraries by using iRepertoire HTBI primers and running Arm-PCR on CDR3 regions. From the multiplex PCR reads, TCRdb called clonotypes with MiXCR, one entry per CDR3 protein. The table has around 500,000 distinct CDR3 sequences, 15% to 20% seen once. This sample's time point: newly diagnosed GD, antithyroid drugs for less than 3 months. After RNA was extracted from PBMCs, the TCR library was made from it. The sample was also linked to a second study, of T cells in Graves' hyperthyroidism and ophthalmopathy.

The material sequenced was peripheral blood mononuclear cells (PBMCs), taken at new diagnosis, from a patient treated with antithyroid drugs. These TCRs come from a woman aged 35-65 years with Graves disease.

This clonotype has at least ten counts. The chain is built from TRBV5-1 and TRBJ2-1, with D tentatively TRBD1 (5 bases). The CDR3 spans 13 residues. Germline V gives CDR1 SGHRS, CDR2 YFSETQ. Trimming shortened V by 2 bases and J by 7 bases, and 10 bases separated the two germline ends. The CDR3 reads CASSLGVTNEQFF. CDR3 coding DNA: TGCGCCAGCAGCTTAGGGGTAACGAATGAGCAGTTCTTC.

This clonotype has at least ten counts. The gene calls are TRBV20-1 and TRBJ1-5, with D unresolved. The CDR3 is 13 amino acids. CDR1 is DFQATT and CDR2 is SNEGSKA in the germline V gene (reference sequence). The ends were cut back, 0 bases at V and 5 bases at J, with 8 bases in the middle. CDR3 amino acids: CSAREGIDQPQHF. DNA of the CDR3: TGCAGTGCTAGAGAGGGAATTGATCAGCCCCAGCATTTT.

This clonotype was observed many times. This chain links TRBV6-2 or TRBV6-3 with TRBJ2-2; no firm D call. In germline, CDR1 is MNHEY, CDR2 SVGEGT. Trimming removed 7 bases at V and 5 bases at J, with 17 bases between. The CDR3 is made up of 15 amino acids. DNA of the CDR3: TGTGCCAGCACCGGTGAGAACCTCTGGACCGGGGAGCTGTTTTTT. This encodes CASTGENLWTGELFF.

The chain recombines TRBV28 with TRBJ1-6; 8 positions match TRBD1. V shed 8 bases, J shed 10 bases, and the junction held 7 bases outside the gene matches. Germline CDR1 and CDR2: MDHEN and SYDVKM. The CDR3 consists of 13 residues. CDR3 bases: TGTGCCAGCTCCGGGACAGGCGCGTCACCCCTCCACTTT. Translating gives CASSGTGASPLHF.

The rearrangement links TRBV11-3 to TRBJ1-3, with D tentatively TRBD1 (6 bases). Trimming stripped 5 bases from V and 0 bases from J, with 11 bases between. From germline, CDR1 is SGHNT and CDR2 YENEEA. The CDR3 consists of 15 residues. CDR3 residues: CASSTQGTSGNTIYF. CDR3 nucleotide sequence: TGTGCCAGCAGCACTCAGGGGACCTCTGGAAACACCATATATTTT.

This clonotype came up many times. This chain connects TRBV3-1 to TRBJ2-5; TRBD1 agrees at 8 bases. CDR3 length: 15 amino acids. Germline CDR1 is LGHDT and CDR2 is YNNKEL (reference sequence). Trimming cost V 4 bases and J 7 bases; bases outside gene matches: 11. For the CDR3, the DNA is TGTGCCAGCAGCCCCCAAGCAGGGGGCCAGGGGACCCAGTACTTC. Translation: CASSPQAGGQGTQYF.

The rearrangement joins TRBV12-3 or TRBV12-4 to TRBJ2-2; D is ambiguous. This CDR3 has 13 amino acids. The germline V and J ends were trimmed by 5 bases and 6 bases, with 10 bases remaining between them. CDR3 region: CASSPGNAGELFF. CDR3 DNA sequence: TGTGCCAGCAGTCCTGGAAACGCCGGGGAGCTGTTTTTT.

Only a few counts were recorded for this clonotype. This chain uses TRBV29-1 with TRBJ1-2; D unclear. This CDR3 is 11 amino acids long. Looked up from germline, CDR1 is SQVTM and CDR2 is ANQGSEA. Trimming stripped 6 bases from V and 5 bases from J, with 10 bases between. The CDR3 region has the DNA TGCAGCGTGCCCCGAGGTTATGGCTACACCTTC. It encodes CSVPRGYGYTF.

This clonotype was detected a few times. At one of its ends the junction is not consistent with the germline gene, which may arise from a read error. The J gene is TRBJ1-5, the V gene TRBV7-2; D might be TRBD1 (6 bases). CDR3 length: 15 amino acids. Germline V lookup: CDR1 SGHTA, CDR2 FQGNSA. CDR3: CANSLGGISNQPQHF. The CDR3 nucleotides are TGTGCCAACAGCTTAGGGGGGATTAGCAATCAGCCCCAGCATTTT.

The chain joins TRBV7-3 to TRBJ1-1, with D uncertain. The CDR3 is 13 amino acids. Per the germline V gene, CDR1 is SGHTA and CDR2 is FQGTGA. Trimming cost V 8 bases and J 1 base, with 11 bases left between them. This CDR3 reads CASRYTQNTEAFF. In nucleotides, the CDR3 is TGTGCCAGCCGATATACTCAGAACACTGAAGCTTTCTTT. The full variable domain, completed using reference TRBV7-3 and TRBJ1-1, is GAGVSQTPSNKVTEKGKYVELRCDPISGHTALYWYRQSLGQGPEFLIYFQGTGAADDSGLPNDRFFAVRPEGSVSTLKIQRTERGDSAVYLCASRYTQNTEAFFGQGTRLTVV.

In its sample, this clonotype was seen many times. The rearrangement uses TRBV28 and TRBJ1-6; 9 bases map to TRBD1. This CDR3 spans 14 amino acids. V gave up 1 base and J gave up 11 bases; unmatched junction bases: 3. Germline CDR1 is MDHEN and CDR2 is SYDVKM. CDR3 region: CASSLLGQGTPLHF. DNA of the CDR3: TGTGCCAGCAGTTTATTGGGACAGGGAACACCCCTCCACTTT.

This rearrangement joins TRBV7-9 to TRBJ2-7; tentatively, D is TRBD1 (6 bases). Germline V CDR1 and CDR2: SEHNR, FQNEAQ (reference sequence). The CDR3 covers 14 residues. V dropped 6 bases and J dropped 4 bases, with 16 bases sitting between them. CDR3 sequence reads: CASSPGTRPYEQYF. Written as DNA, the CDR3 is TGTGCCAGCAGTCCAGGGACAAGGCCTTACGAGCAGTACTTC.

CDR3 sequence (DNA): TGTGCCAGCAGTGGAGAAGACGGTTCGAACACCGGGGAGCTGTTTTTT. The encoded protein is CASSGEDGSNTGELFF. The chain links TRBV2 to TRBJ2-2; no firm D call. Germline CDR1 reads SNHLY; CDR2 reads FYNNEI. The CDR3 runs 16 residues. V was clipped by 4 bases and J by 0 bases, with 12 bases between them. The entire variable domain, with the rest obtained from reference TRBV2 and TRBJ2-2, is as follows: EPEVTQTPSHQVTQMGQEVILRCVPISNHLYFYWYRQILGQKVEFLVSFYNNEISEKSEIFDDQFSVERPDGSNFTLKIRSTKLEDSAMYFCASSGEDGSNTGELFFGEGSRLTVL.

For this clonotype: This may come from a read error, since a much larger clone is one base off. The rearrangement links TRBV12-3 or TRBV12-4 to TRBJ1-2; the D gene is possibly TRBD1 (5 bases). The CDR3 is made up of 13 amino acids. CDR3 coding DNA: TGTGCCGGCAGTATCGACAGTAACTATGGCTACACCTTC. Protein sequence: CAGSIDSNYGYTF.

There are many counts of this clonotype. This chain links TRBV12-3 or TRBV12-4 with TRBJ2-7; 9 bases line up with TRBD1. V shed 5 bases, J shed 2 bases, and the junction held 13 bases outside the gene matches. The CDR3 has 17 amino acids. CDR3 region: CASSPTGTGMGTYEQYF. CDR3 coding DNA: TGTGCCAGCAGTCCCACCGGGACAGGGATGGGCACCTACGAGCAGTACTTC.

A few counts support this clonotype. The chain combines TRBV18 with TRBJ1-6; D not certain. CDR1 KGHSH and CDR2 LQKENI come from the germline V gene. The CDR3 is made up of 18 amino acids. The V and J ends lost 0 bases and 3 bases respectively, with 15 bases between them. CDR3 sequence reads: CASSPPTGHFGYNSPLHF. As DNA, the CDR3 is TGTGCCAGCTCACCACCCACGGGCCACTTTGGCTATAATTCACCCCTCCACTTT.

The rearrangement links TRBV6-1 to TRBJ1-1; D is unclear. Between the trimmed V and J ends, which lost 6 bases and 1 base, there was a span of 9 bases. Germline V gene sequence: CDR1 MNHNS, CDR2 SASEGT. The CDR3 runs to 13 residues. CDR3 nucleotide sequence: TGTGCCAGCAGCACACATAGGAACACTGAAGCTTTCTTT. It yields the protein CASSTHRNTEAFF.

This clonotype was seen a few times. Just one base apart from a much larger clone, this may be a read error. CDR3 loop: CASDQGGETQYF. CDR3 nucleotides: TGTGCCAGCGACCAGGGAGGGGAGACCCAGTACTTC. The genes are TRBV2 and TRBJ2-5, with 7 bases that match TRBD2. V was clipped by 8 bases and J by 5 bases; unmatched bases: 5. Germline V gene lookup returns CDR1 SNHLY and CDR2 FYNNEI. The CDR3 contains 12 residues. Drawing the rest from reference TRBV2 and TRBJ2-5, the complete variable domain is EPEVTQTPSHQVTQMGQEVILRCVPISNHLYFYWYRQILGQKVEFLVSFYNNEISEKSEIFDDQFSVERPDGSNFTLKIRSTKLEDSAMYFCASDQGGETQYFGPGTRLLVL.

This sequence joins TRBV11-3 and TRBJ1-2, with 9 bases that match TRBD1. J gave up 3 bases and V 4 bases, and 6 bases lay outside the gene matches. In germline, CDR1 is SGHNT, CDR2 YENEEA. CDR3 size: 15 residues. CDR3 nucleotides: TGTGCCAGCAGCTCTACAGGGGGCGGGTACTATGGCTACACCTTC. Protein sequence: CASSSTGGGYYGYTF.

The chain joins TRBV20-1 to TRBJ2-3; D is possibly TRBD1 (5 bases). The V end was cut by 4 bases, the J end by 2 bases, with 10 bases between. CDR3 length equals 13 residues. Germline V gene data show CDR1 as DFQATT and CDR2 as SNEGSKA (reference sequence). Written as DNA, the CDR3 is TGCAGTGCTAACCAGGGTAACACAGATACGCAGTATTTT. Translating gives CSANQGNTDTQYF.

This rearrangement joins TRBV5-8 to TRBJ1-2, with D tentatively TRBD1 (5 bases). V was trimmed by 4 bases and J by 8 bases, leaving 21 bases between them. In germline, CDR1 is SGHTS, CDR2 YDEGEE. This CDR3 is 15 amino acids long. For the CDR3, the DNA is TGTGCCAGCAGCGCGTCGGACGGGGGGAAACGAGGCTACACCTTC. As protein: CASSASDGGKRGYTF.